The sequence of this TCR beta chain was determined in a study of read filtering for tumor transcriptome and immune sequencing. Across the whole study: Transcriptome libraries were built from DNase-treated RNA. RNA-seq yielded only about 75 to 1273 TCR reads, IR-seq about 4.05 to 11 million.

CDR1 MGHRA and CDR2 YSYEKL come from the germline V gene. This CDR3 has 16 residues. The ends were cut back, 2 bases at V and 4 bases at J, with 17 bases in the middle. Study-wide results and limits: Around 80% of IR-seq clonotypes had a single read, yet these held approximately 4% of reads. Even smaller IR-seq throughput identified most shared clonotypes.

This clonotype was picked up many times. Antigen unknown. This library used about 360 ng RNA and molecular barcoded adaptors spanning alpha/delta and beta/gamma chains. MiXCR, run by TCRdb on the reads, gives a single entry per CDR3 protein. The top ten hold roughly an eighth of the sample, which has 50,000 to 65,000 distinct CDR3 sequences, around 21% seen once. V gene TRBV4-1 combines with J gene TRBJ2-5; possible D gene TRBD1, 6 bases. The material sequenced was a population of CD138-negative cells sorted from bone marrow. The source is a donor at least 40 years old with multiple myeloma. The CDR3 DNA follows: TGCGCCAGCAGCCAATCCGGGGACAACCGCAGAGAGACCCAGTACTTC. Protein product: CASSQSGDNRRETQYF.